The subject of this entry is one TCR beta chain. The sample originates from a study of technical replicates of blood from a few donors. The repertoire was sequenced with immunoSEQ multiplex PCR; TCRdb's copy has only in-frame clones and lacks some. Of tens of thousands of clones in the sample, just over 90% were seen once. Germline CDR1 and CDR2: SGHAT and FQNNGV. V was cut by 5 bases and J by 5 bases, with 17 bases left in between. The CDR3 consists of 15 residues. This chain connects TRBV11-2 to TRBJ2-3; D is unclear. The receptor was isolated from a human donor in good health. The sample was T cells isolated from PBMCs. The CDR3 sequence is CASSIYDRVEDTQYF. The DNA for the CDR3 is TGTGCCAGCAGCATCTACGACCGGGTGGAAGATACGCAGTATTTT.